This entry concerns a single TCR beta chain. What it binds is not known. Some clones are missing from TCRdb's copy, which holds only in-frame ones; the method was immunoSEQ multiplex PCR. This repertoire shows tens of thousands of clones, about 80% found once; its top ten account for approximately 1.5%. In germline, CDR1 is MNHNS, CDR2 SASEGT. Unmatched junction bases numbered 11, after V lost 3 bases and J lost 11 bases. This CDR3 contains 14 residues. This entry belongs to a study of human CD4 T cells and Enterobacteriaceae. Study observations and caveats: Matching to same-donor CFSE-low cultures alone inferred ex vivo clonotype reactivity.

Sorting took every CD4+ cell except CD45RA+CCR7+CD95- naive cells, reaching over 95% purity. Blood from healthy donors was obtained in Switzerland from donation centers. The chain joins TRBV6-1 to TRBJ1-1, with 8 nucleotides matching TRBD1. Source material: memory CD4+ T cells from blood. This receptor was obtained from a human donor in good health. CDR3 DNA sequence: TGTGCCAGCAGTGACGTCCAGGGGGCCCTGAGGGCTTTCTTT. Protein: CASSDVQGALRAFF.